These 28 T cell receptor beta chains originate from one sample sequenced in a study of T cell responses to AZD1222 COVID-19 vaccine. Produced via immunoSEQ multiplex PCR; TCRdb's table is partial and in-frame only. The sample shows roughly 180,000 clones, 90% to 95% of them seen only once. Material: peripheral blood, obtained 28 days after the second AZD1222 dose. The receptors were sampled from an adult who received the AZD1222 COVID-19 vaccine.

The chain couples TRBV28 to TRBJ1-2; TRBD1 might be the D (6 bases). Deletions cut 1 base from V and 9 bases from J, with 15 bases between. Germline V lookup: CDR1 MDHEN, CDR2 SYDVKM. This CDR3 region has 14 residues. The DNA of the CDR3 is TGTGCCAGCAGTTTATCAGATCAAACAGGGCGCTACACCTTC. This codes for CASSLSDQTGRYTF.

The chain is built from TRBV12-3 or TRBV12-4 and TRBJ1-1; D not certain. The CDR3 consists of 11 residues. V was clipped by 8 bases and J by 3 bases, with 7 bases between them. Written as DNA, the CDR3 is TGTGCCAGCCGAGGATACACTGAAGCTTTCTTT. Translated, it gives CASRGYTEAFF.

The CDR3 protein is CASSQSQGARSTGELFF. Here the CDR3 DNA reads TGTGCCAGCAGCCAAAGTCAGGGGGCCAGATCCACCGGGGAGCTGTTTTTT. V and J are TRBV14 and TRBJ2-2; 8 nucleotides match TRBD1. This CDR3 is built from 17 residues. The V segment lost 2 bases and the J segment 4 bases; nucleotides outside the gene matches: 9. Per the germline V gene, CDR1 is SGHDN and CDR2 is FVKESK.

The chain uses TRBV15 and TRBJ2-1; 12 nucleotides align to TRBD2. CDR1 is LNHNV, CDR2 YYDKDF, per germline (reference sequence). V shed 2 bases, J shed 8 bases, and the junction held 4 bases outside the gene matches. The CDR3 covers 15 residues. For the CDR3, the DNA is TGTGCCACCAGCAGACTAGCGGGGGGGCCTTATGAGCAGTTCTTC. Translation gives CATSRLAGGPYEQFF. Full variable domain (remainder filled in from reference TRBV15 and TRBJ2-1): DAMVIQNPRYQVTQFGKPVTLSCSQTLNHNVMYWYQQKSSQAPKLLFHYYDKDFNNEADTPDNFQSRRPNTSFCFLDIRSPGLGDTAMYLCATSRLAGGPYEQFFGPGTRLTVL.

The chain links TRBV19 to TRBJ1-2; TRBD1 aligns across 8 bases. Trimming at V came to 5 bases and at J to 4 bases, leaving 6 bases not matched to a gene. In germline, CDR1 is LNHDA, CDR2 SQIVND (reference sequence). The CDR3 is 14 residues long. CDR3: CASSRQGYSYGYTF. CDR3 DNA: TGTGCCAGTAGTCGACAGGGGTATAGCTATGGCTACACCTTC. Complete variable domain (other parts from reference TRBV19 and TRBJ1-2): DGGITQSPKYLFRKEGQNVTLSCEQNLNHDAMYWYRQDPGQGLRLIYYSQIVNDFQKGDIAEGYSVSREKKESFPLTVTSAQKNPTAFYLCASSRQGYSYGYTFGSGTRLTVV.

In nucleotides, the CDR3 is TGTGCCAGCTCACCCCAAGGACTAGTGGAGACCCAGTACTTC. It is translated as CASSPQGLVETQYF. The chain links TRBV18 to TRBJ2-5; 7 bases align to TRBD2. Germline assignment: CDR1 KGHSH and CDR2 LQKENI. The CDR3 has 14 residues. V dropped 3 bases and J dropped 5; count of bases not matched to a gene: 6.

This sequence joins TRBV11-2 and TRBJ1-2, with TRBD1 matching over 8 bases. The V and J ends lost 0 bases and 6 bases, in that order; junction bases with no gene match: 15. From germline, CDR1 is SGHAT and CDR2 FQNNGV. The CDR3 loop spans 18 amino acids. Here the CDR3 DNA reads TGTGCCAGCAGCTTAGATCCCCGGACAGGGAATGAGATGAATGGCTACACCTTC. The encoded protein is CASSLDPRTGNEMNGYTF.

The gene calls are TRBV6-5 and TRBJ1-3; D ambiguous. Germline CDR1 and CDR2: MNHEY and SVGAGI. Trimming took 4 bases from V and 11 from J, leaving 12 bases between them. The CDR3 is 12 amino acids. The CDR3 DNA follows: TGTGCCAGCAGTTCCGATGGGAGTGCCATATATTTT. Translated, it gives CASSSDGSAIYF.

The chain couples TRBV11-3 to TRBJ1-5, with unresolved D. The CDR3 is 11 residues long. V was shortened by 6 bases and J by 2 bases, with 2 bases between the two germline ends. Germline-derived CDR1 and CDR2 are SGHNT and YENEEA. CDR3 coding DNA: TGTGCCAGCAGGGGCAATCAGCCCCAGCATTTT. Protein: CASRGNQPQHF.

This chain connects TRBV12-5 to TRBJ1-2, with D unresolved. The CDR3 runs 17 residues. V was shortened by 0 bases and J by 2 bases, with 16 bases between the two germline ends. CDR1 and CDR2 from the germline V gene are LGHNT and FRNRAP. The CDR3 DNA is TGTGCTAGTGGTTTGGTTCTCAATCCCAGATTCAACTATGGCTACACCTTC. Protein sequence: CASGLVLNPRFNYGYTF.

CDR3 sequence reads: CASRLTSGKNEQFF. DNA of the CDR3: TGTGCCAGCCGTTTGACTAGCGGGAAAAATGAGCAGTTCTTC. The chain is built from TRBV7-9 and TRBJ2-1, with TRBD2 identical over 11 bases. This CDR3 is 14 amino acids long. The germline gives CDR1 SEHNR, CDR2 FQNEAQ (reference sequence). V lost 8 bases, J lost 7 bases, and 7 bases stayed unmatched.

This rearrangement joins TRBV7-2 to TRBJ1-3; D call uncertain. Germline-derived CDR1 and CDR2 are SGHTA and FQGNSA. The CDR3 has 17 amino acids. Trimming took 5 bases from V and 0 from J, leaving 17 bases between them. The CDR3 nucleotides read TGTGCCAGCAGCGCGCCGATTTACGAGGCCTCTGGAAACACCATATATTTT. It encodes CASSAPIYEASGNTIYF. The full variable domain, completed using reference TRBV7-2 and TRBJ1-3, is GAGVSQSPSNKVTEKGKDVELRCDPISGHTALYWYRQSLGQGLEFLIYFQGNSAPDKSGLPSDRFSAERTGGSVSTLTIQRTQQEDSAVYLCASSAPIYEASGNTIYFGEGSWLTVV.

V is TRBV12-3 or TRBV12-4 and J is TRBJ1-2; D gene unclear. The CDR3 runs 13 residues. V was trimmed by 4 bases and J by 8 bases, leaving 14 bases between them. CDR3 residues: CASSSGPSGGYTF. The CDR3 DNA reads TGTGCCAGCAGTTCGGGCCCCTCCGGGGGCTACACCTTC.

The CDR3 spells CASRGSGGSYNSPLHF. The CDR3 bases are TGTGCCAGCAGAGGGTCAGGGGGCTCCTATAATTCACCCCTCCACTTT. The chain is built from TRBV27 and TRBJ1-6; 7 positions match TRBD1. Germline lookup yields CDR1 MNHEY and CDR2 SMNVEV (reference sequence). The length of the CDR3 is 16 residues. V lost 6 bases and J lost 0; bases outside the gene matches: 5.

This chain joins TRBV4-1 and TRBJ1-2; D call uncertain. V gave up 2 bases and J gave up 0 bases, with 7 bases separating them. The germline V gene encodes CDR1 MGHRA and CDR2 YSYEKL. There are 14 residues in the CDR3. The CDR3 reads CASSQPLANYGYTF. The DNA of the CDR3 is TGCGCCAGCAGCCAACCACTAGCTAACTATGGCTACACCTTC.

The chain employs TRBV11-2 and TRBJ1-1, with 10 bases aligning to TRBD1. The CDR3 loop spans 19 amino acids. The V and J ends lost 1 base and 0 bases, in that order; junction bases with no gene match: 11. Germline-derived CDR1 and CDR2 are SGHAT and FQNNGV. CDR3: CASSLVSFGTGDVNTEAFF. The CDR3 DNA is TGTGCCAGCAGCTTAGTTTCGTTCGGGACAGGGGATGTGAACACTGAAGCTTTCTTT.

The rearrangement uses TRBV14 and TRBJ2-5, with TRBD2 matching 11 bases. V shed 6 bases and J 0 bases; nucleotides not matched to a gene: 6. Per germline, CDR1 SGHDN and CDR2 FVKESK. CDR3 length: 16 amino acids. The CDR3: CASSLSSGGNQETQYF. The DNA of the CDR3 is TGTGCCAGCAGTCTTTCTAGCGGGGGGAACCAAGAGACCCAGTACTTC.

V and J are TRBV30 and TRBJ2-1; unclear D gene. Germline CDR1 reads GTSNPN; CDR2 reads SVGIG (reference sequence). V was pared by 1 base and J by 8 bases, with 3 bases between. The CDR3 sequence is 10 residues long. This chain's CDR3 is CAWSGYEQFF. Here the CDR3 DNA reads TGTGCCTGGAGTGGGTATGAGCAGTTCTTC.

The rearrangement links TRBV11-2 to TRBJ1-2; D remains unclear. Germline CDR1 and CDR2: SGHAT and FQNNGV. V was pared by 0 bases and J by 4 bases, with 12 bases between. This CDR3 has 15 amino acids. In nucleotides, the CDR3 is TGTGCCAGCAGCTTAGATTCCCACAAGTCCTATGGCTACACCTTC. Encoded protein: CASSLDSHKSYGYTF.

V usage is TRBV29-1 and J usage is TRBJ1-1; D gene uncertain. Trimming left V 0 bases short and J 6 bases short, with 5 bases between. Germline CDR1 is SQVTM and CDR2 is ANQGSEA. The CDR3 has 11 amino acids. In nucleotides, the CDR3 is TGCAGCGTTGAAGATCCCCCTGAAGCTTTCTTT. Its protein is CSVEDPPEAFF. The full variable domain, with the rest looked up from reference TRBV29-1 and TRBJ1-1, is SAVISQKPSRDICQRGTSLTIQCQVDSQVTMMFWYRQQPGQSLTLIATANQGSEATYESGFVIDKFPISRPNLTFSTLTVSNMSPEDSSIYLCSVEDPPEAFFGQGTRLTVV.

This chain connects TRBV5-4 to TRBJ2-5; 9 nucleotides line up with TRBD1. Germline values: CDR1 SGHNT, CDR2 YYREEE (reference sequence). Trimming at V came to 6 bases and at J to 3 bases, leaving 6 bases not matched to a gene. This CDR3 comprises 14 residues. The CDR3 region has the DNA TGTGCCAGCACCGTGGGACAGGGTAAAGAGACCCAGTACTTC. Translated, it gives CASTVGQGKETQYF. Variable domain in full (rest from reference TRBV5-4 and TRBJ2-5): ETGVTQSPTHLIKTRGQQVTLRCSSQSGHNTVSWYQQALGQGPQFIFQYYREEENGRGNFPPRFSGLQFPNYSSELNVNALELDDSALYLCASTVGQGKETQYFGPGTRLLVL.

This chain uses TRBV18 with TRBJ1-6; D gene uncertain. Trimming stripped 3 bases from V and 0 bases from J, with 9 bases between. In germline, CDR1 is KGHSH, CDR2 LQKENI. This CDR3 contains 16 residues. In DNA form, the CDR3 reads TGTGCCAGCTCACCGGACGTAAGCTCCTATAATTCACCCCTCCACTTT. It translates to CASSPDVSSYNSPLHF. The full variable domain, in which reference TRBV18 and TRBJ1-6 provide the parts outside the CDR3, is NAGVMQNPRHLVRRRGQEARLRCSPMKGHSHVYWYRQLPEEGLKFMVYLQKENIIDESGMPKERFSAEFPKEGPSILRIQQVVRGDSAAYFCASSPDVSSYNSPLHFGNGTRLTVT.

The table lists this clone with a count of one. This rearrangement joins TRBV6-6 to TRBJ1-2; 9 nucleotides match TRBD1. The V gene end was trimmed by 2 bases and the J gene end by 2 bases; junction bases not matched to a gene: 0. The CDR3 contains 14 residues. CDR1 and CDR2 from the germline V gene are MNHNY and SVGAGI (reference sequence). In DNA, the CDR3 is TGTGCCAGCAGTTACGGGACAGGGAACTATGGCTACACCTTC. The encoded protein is CASSYGTGNYGYTF.

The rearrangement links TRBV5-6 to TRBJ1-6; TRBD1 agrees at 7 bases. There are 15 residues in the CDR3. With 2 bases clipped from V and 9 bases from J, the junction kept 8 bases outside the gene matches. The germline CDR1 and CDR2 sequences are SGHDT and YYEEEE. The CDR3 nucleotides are TGTGCCAGCAGCTTTGACAGGGTTGGTGGTTCACCCCTCCACTTT. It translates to CASSFDRVGGSPLHF.

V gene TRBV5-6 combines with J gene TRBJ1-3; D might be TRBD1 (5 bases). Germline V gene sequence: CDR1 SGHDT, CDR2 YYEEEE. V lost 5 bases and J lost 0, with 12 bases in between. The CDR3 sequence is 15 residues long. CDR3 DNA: TGTGCCAGCAGTTGGGACCGCTACTCTGGAAACACCATATATTTT. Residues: CASSWDRYSGNTIYF.

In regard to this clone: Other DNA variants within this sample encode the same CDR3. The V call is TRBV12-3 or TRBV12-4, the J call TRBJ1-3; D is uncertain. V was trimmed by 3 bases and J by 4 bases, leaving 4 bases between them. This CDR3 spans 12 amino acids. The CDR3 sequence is CASSFLGNTIYF. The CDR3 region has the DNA TGTGCCAGCAGTTTTCTCGGAAACACCATATATTTT.

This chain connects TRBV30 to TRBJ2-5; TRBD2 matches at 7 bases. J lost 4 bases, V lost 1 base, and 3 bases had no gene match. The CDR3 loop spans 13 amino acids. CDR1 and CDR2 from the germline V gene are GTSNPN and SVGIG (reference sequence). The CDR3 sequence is CAWSAGGGETQYF. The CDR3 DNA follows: TGTGCCTGGAGTGCGGGCGGGGGAGAGACCCAGTACTTC.

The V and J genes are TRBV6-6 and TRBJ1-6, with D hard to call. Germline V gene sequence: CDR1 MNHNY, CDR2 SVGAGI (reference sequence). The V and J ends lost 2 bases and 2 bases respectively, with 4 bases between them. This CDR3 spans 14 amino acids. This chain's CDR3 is CASSYMTYNSPLHF. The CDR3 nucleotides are TGTGCCAGCAGTTACATGACCTATAATTCACCCCTCCACTTT.